The subject of this entry is one T cell receptor beta chain. Its antigen is as yet unknown. These data come from a study of cytomegalovirus exposure and HLA in healthy donors. Overall study findings and caveats: Whilst most TCR sequences proved rare, a subset of public TCRs occurred across many donors.

CDR3 size: 15 residues. Germline V gene lookup returns CDR1 LGHNA and CDR2 YSLEER. The germline V and J ends were trimmed by 0 bases and 6 bases, with 12 bases remaining between them. Measured with immunoSEQ multiplex PCR; TCRdb has only the in-frame clones, and not every one. The sample has around 300,000 clones, around 89% seen once. The chain combines TRBV4-3 with TRBJ2-1; D may be TRBD2 (5 bases). This clonotype was sampled from a young woman in good health and CMV-seronegative. The source material was PBMCs. This chain's CDR3 is CASSQDLTSFNEQFF. As DNA, the CDR3 is TGCGCCAGCAGCCAAGACCTAACTAGTTTCAATGAGCAGTTCTTC.